The present entry profiles one T cell receptor (beta chain) with its context. This CDR3 comprises 14 residues. V was clipped by 6 bases and J by 6 bases, with 16 bases between them. These data originate in a study of CD8 T cells in Susac syndrome. Reverse transcription of about 0.5 to 1 ug RNA was carried out with random hexamers. TCRdb re-analysed the immunoSEQ multiplex PCR reads in MiXCR, keeping a single row per CDR3 protein. This table has approximately 160,000 distinct CDR3 sequences, approximately 94% appearing once. The TCR originated in a human donor with multiple sclerosis. The source material was CD4+ T cells from PBMCs. The chain recombines TRBV12-3 or TRBV12-4 with TRBJ2-3; D perhaps matches TRBD1 (6 bases). The CDR3 sequence is CASSPGTFGDTQYF. The DNA for the CDR3 is TGTGCCAGCAGCCCCGGGACATTCGGGGATACGCAGTATTTT.